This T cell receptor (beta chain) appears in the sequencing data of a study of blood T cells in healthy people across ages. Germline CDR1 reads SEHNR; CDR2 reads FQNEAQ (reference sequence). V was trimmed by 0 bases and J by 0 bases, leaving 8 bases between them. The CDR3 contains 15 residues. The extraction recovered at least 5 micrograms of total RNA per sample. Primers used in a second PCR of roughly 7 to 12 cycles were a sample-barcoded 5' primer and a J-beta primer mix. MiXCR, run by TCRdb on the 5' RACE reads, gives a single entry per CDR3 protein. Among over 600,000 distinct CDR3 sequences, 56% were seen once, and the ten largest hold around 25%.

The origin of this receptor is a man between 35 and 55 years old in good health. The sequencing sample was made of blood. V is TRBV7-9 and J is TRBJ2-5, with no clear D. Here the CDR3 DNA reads TGTGCCAGCAGCTTAGCGCAAGGGAACCAAGAGACCCAGTACTTC. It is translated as CASSLAQGNQETQYF. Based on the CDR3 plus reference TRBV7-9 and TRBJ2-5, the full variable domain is DTGVSQNPRHKITKRGQNVTFRCDPISEHNRLYWYRQTLGQGPEFLTYFQNEAQLEKSRLLSDRFSAERPKGSFSTLEIQRTEQGDSAMYLCASSLAQGNQETQYFGPGTRLLVL.